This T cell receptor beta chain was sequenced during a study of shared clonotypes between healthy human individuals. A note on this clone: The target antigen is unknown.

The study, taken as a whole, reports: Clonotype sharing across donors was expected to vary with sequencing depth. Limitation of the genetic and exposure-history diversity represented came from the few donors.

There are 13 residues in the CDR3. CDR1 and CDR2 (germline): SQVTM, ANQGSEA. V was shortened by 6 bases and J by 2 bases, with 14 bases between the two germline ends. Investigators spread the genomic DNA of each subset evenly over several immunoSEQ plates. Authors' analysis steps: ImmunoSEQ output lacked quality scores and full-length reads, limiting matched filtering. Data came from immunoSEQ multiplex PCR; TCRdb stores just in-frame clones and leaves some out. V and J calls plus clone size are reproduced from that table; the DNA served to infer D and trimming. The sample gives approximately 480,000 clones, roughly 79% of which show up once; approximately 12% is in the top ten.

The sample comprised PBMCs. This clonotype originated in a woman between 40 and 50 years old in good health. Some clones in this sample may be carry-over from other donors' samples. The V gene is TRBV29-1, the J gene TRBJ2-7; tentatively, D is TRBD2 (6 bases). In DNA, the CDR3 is TGCAGCGTATGCCTAGCGCCCACCTACGAGCAGTACTTC. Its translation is CSVCLAPTYEQYF.